These T cell receptor beta chains were read from a single sample in a study of T cell responses to AZD1222 COVID-19 vaccine. Here immunoSEQ multiplex PCR was the method, and the copy in TCRdb shows in-frame clones only, minus some. This repertoire shows fewer than 200,000 clones, 85% to 90% found once; its top ten account for 5% to 7%. The sample consisted of peripheral blood, taken on day 0 of AZD1222 vaccination. These receptors all come from an adult in good health. Both conserved end residues are part of each CDR3. D genes are given only for firm matches. Clone size appears in some rows only: once, few, many, or a class for an expanded clone.

J,D,V,size,DNA,CDR3
TRBJ1-2,TRBD1,TRBV7-2,-,TGTGCCAGCAGCTTAGGGACAGGGATGTCTAACTATGGCTACACCTTC,CASSLGTGMSNYGYTF
TRBJ2-2,-,TRBV11-2,-,TGTGCCAGCAGCTCTGGCTGGGGTAATAGCGAACGGCCCGGGGAGCTGTTTTTT,CASSSGWGNSERPGELFF
TRBJ1-4,-,TRBV11-2,once,TGTGCCAGCAGCTTAGGAAAGGGGTTGAGTGAAAAACTGTTTTTT,CASSLGKGLSEKLFF
TRBJ1-2,TRBD1,TRBV19,-,TGTGCCAGTAGTATAAGGGAGGGGACAGGGAGCGGCTACACCTTC,CASSIREGTGSGYTF
TRBJ1-4,TRBD1,TRBV2,-,TGTGCCAGCAGCTTACAGGGGACCTCCAATGAAAAACTGTTTTTT,CASSLQGTSNEKLFF
TRBJ2-5,TRBD1,TRBV19,-,TGTGCCAGTACCCCAGGACAGGGGGCCCAAGAGACCCAGTACTTC,CASTPGQGAQETQYF
TRBJ1-1,-,TRBV4-2,-,TGTGCCAGCAGCCAAAGGGGTCGGAACACTGAAGCTTTCTTT,CASSQRGRNTEAFF
TRBJ2-7,TRBD2,TRBV27,-,TGTGCCAGCAGCCCTATAACGGCGGCTACCCGGGCTAGCGGGAGGGCCCACGAGCAGTACTTC,CASSPITAATRASGRAHEQYF
TRBJ2-7,TRBD1,TRBV6-5,once,TGTGCCAGCAGGGGGACAGATCTACTGGAGCAGTACTTC,CASRGTDLLEQYF
TRBJ1-2,-,TRBV7-9,-,TGTGCCAGCAGCGCCGGGACACTTGCTAACTATGGCTACACCTTC,CASSAGTLANYGYTF
TRBJ2-6,-,TRBV6-5,-,TGTGCCAGCAGTTACTTTTCTGGGGCCAACGTCCTGACTTTC,CASSYFSGANVLTF
TRBJ2-6,TRBD1,TRBV7-2,-,TGTGCCAGCAGCTTTGGACAGGTCCCTGGGGCCAACGTCCTGACTTTC,CASSFGQVPGANVLTF
TRBJ1-2,-,TRBV7-8,-,TGTGCCAGCAGCCGCGATGACTATGGCTACACCTTC,CASSRDDYGYTF
TRBJ1-2,-,TRBV16,once,TGTGCCAGCAGCCAACGTCCTACTAACTATGGCTACACCTTC,CASSQRPTNYGYTF
TRBJ1-5,-,TRBV2,-,TGTGCCAGCAGTGAACAGGGATTCGGCAATCAGCCCCAGCATTTT,CASSEQGFGNQPQHF
TRBJ1-2,TRBD1,TRBV19,-,TGTGCCAGTACCACGGACAGGGGGGCTAGCTATGGCTACACCTTC,CASTTDRGASYGYTF
TRBJ2-5,TRBD1,TRBV5-4,-,TGTGCCAGCAGTTCCGGGACAGGGAACCAAGAGACCCAGTACTTC,CASSSGTGNQETQYF
TRBJ1-2,-,TRBV5-1,-,TGCGCCAGCAGCTTGGCGGCAGAAGGCTACACCTTC,CASSLAAEGYTF
TRBJ1-5,-,TRBV6-5,-,TGTGCCAGCAGTTCCCCCCAGGGCAATCAGCCCCAGCATTTT,CASSSPQGNQPQHF
TRBJ1-1,-,TRBV7-2,-,TGTGCCAGCAGCCTGACGGTGAACACTGAAGCTTTCTTT,CASSLTVNTEAFF
TRBJ2-7,-,TRBV7-3,-,TGTGCCAGCAGCCATCAGGGTGGCGAGCAGTACTTC,CASSHQGGEQYF
TRBJ2-7,-,TRBV29-1,-,TGCAGCGGTAGCGCGAGCTCCTACGAGCAGTACTTC,CSGSASSYEQYF
TRBJ2-1,TRBD2,TRBV3-1/TRBV3-2,-,TGTGCCAGCAGCTCCTCCGGGACTAGGCTTCGCAATGAGCAGTTCTTC,CASSSSGTRLRNEQFF
TRBJ1-5,-,TRBV28,-,TGTGCCAGCAGTTTACGCCGAGGTTCTAGGGATCAGCCCCAGCATTTT,CASSLRRGSRDQPQHF
TRBJ2-7,-,TRBV6-1,once,TGTGCCAGCAGTGAAAGGGCCCACTACGAGCAGTACTTC,CASSERAHYEQYF
TRBJ2-3,-,TRBV28,-,TGTGCCAGCAGTTTTTCGTACACAGATACGCAGTATTTT,CASSFSYTDTQYF
TRBJ1-5,TRBD1,TRBV4-2,-,TGTGCCAGCAGCCAAGAGGGACAGGATATATATATATATAGCAATCAGCCCCAGCATTTT,CASSQEGQDIYIYSNQPQHF
TRBJ2-7,-,TRBV28,-,TGTGCCAGCAGTTGGGGGTACGAGCAGTACTTC,CASSWGYEQYF
TRBJ2-5,TRBD2,TRBV28,-,TGTGCCAGCAGGGCCGGACTAGCGGGGGCTGCCGGGGAGACCCAGTACTTC,CASRAGLAGAAGETQYF
TRBJ2-2,TRBD2,TRBV5-8,once,TGTGCCAGCAGCACCGGACTAGCGGGAGGCACCGGGGAGCTGTTTTTT,CASSTGLAGGTGELFF
TRBJ2-7,-,TRBV28,-,TGTGCCAGCAGTTTAGGTACCTACGAGCAGTACTTC,CASSLGTYEQYF
TRBJ1-4,TRBD1,TRBV5-4,-,TGTGCCAGCAGCCCAACAGGGGCGTCGACTAATGAAAAACTGTTTTTT,CASSPTGASTNEKLFF
TRBJ1-2,-,TRBV9,-,TGTGCCAGCAGCCCGAGTTTGGGGCTAGGAGGCTACACCTTC,CASSPSLGLGGYTF
TRBJ2-3,-,TRBV5-4,-,TGTGCCAGCAGCTTTAGAGAGGGGACAGATACGCAGTATTTT,CASSFREGTDTQYF
TRBJ2-3,-,TRBV5-1,-,TGCGCCAGCAGCCTGCCATCGGAGACAGATACGCAGTATTTT,CASSLPSETDTQYF
TRBJ2-1,-,TRBV29-1,-,TGCAGCTGGGAAGTCGACTCCTACAATGAGCAGTTCTTC,CSWEVDSYNEQFF
TRBJ2-7,-,TRBV11-2,-,TGTGCCAGCAGCTTTTCGAACGAGCAGTACTTC,CASSFSNEQYF
TRBJ1-2,-,TRBV6-5,-,TGTGCCAGCAGAAACACAGGAGCGCTGAACTATGGCTACACCTTC,CASRNTGALNYGYTF
TRBJ2-3,-,TRBV24-1,-,TGTGCCACCCAGCTCGCGGGGACAGATACGCAGTATTTT,CATQLAGTDTQYF
TRBJ1-2,-,TRBV19,-,TGTGCCAGTAGTATAGAGACGCCTCTAGCTAACTATGGCTACACCTTC,CASSIETPLANYGYTF
TRBJ2-3,-,TRBV4-3,-,TGCGCCAGCAGCCAGATCCCGGCGAGCACAGATACGCAGTATTTT,CASSQIPASTDTQYF
TRBJ1-5,-,TRBV30,few,TGTGCCTGGAGTGGGGGGGCACAGCCCCAGCATTTT,CAWSGGAQPQHF
TRBJ2-3,TRBD2,TRBV6-4,-,TGTGCCAGCAGCATCCGGGGCGGGGGTCCAGATACGCAGTATTTT,CASSIRGGGPDTQYF
TRBJ2-2,TRBD1,TRBV19,-,TGTGCCAGTAGTAAAGGACAGGGATCGGACACCGGGGAGCTGTTTTTT,CASSKGQGSDTGELFF
TRBJ1-5,-,TRBV4-2,-,TGTGCCAGCAGCCAAGAGGCCAGGGTGGGGCAGCCCCAGCATTTT,CASSQEARVGQPQHF
TRBJ2-3,-,TRBV3-1/TRBV3-2,-,TGTGCCAGCAGCCAAGAAGGCGGGGATACGCAGTATTTT,CASSQEGGDTQYF
TRBJ2-5,-,TRBV5-1,-,TGCGCCAGCTACCAGAGGGGAGAGACCCAGTACTTC,CASYQRGETQYF
TRBJ2-7,TRBD2,TRBV5-1,-,TGCGCCAGCAGCTTTCAATCGAGTGGCGCGGGAGACTACGAGCAGTACTTC,CASSFQSSGAGDYEQYF
TRBJ2-5,TRBD1,TRBV9,-,TGTGCCAGCAGCGTCGGACAGGGGGCTGTAGAGACCCAGTACTTC,CASSVGQGAVETQYF
TRBJ2-5,-,TRBV30,-,TGTGCCTGGAGTGTTGGTCAGACCCAGTACTTC,CAWSVGQTQYF
TRBJ2-1,-,TRBV18,-,TGTGCCAGCTCACCACCAGGGATCTCCTACAATGAGCAGTTCTTC,CASSPPGISYNEQFF
TRBJ2-2,-,TRBV21-1,-,TGTGCCAGCAGCAACCGGGCCGAATCCGGGGAGCTGTTTTTT,CASSNRAESGELFF
TRBJ2-3,-,TRBV30,-,TGTGCACGGAGTAGGCTTAGCACAGATACGCAGTATTTT,CARSRLSTDTQYF
TRBJ1-4,TRBD1,TRBV5-1,-,TGCGCCAGCAGCCCGACAGGGTTTGGTGAAAAACTGTTTTTT,CASSPTGFGEKLFF
TRBJ2-1,TRBD1,TRBV6-5,-,TGTGCCAGCAAAGCGACAGGGACGAATGAGCAGTTCTTC,CASKATGTNEQFF
TRBJ2-1,-,TRBV9,-,TGTGCCAGCAGCGTGGATCCCTACAATGAGCAGTTCTTC,CASSVDPYNEQFF
TRBJ1-4,-,TRBV28,-,TGTGCCAGCAGTGATAATGAAAAACTGTTTTTT,CASSDNEKLFF